This TCR beta chain was captured in a study of blood T cell repertoires in COVID-19. V lost 6 bases and J lost 7, with 23 bases in between. The CDR3 contains 16 residues. CDR1 and CDR2 (germline): SGHRS, YFSETQ. Sequenced by immunoSEQ multiplex PCR; TCRdb stores in-frame clones only, minus some. The sample has more than 95,000 clones; about 89% are singletons. The origin of this receptor is a human donor in a cohort sampled during active COVID-19. The sample was peripheral blood. The chain employs TRBV5-1 and TRBJ2-1; D is perhaps TRBD2 (6 bases). CDR3 residues: CASNTGVVKVENEQFF. The CDR3 coding sequence is TGCGCCAGCAACACGGGAGTAGTTAAGGTGGAGAATGAGCAGTTCTTC.